The present entry profiles one T cell receptor beta chain with its context. The sample belongs to a study of T cells after somatic rescue of genetic block. CDR3 length equals 13 residues. CDR1 and CDR2 from the germline V gene are LNHDA and SQIVND (reference sequence). The junction had 0 bases not matched to a gene; V was cut back by 7 bases and J by 3 bases. Profiling relied on immunoSEQ multiplex PCR, and the TCRdb table lists in-frame clones only, not all of them. Here the sample spans tens of thousands of clones, just under 95% being singletons. The chain carries TRBV19 and TRBJ2-1; the match to TRBD2 covers 10 bases. The receptor's source is a man aged 35-49 years. Sequencing was carried out using peripheral blood mononuclear cells (PBMCs). The CDR3 sequence: CASTSGSYNEQFF. Written as DNA, the CDR3 is TGTGCCAGTACTAGCGGGAGCTACAATGAGCAGTTCTTC. Combining the CDR3 with reference TRBV19 and TRBJ2-1 gives the whole variable domain DGGITQSPKYLFRKEGQNVTLSCEQNLNHDAMYWYRQDPGQGLRLIYYSQIVNDFQKGDIAEGYSVSREKKESFPLTVTSAQKNPTAFYLCASTSGSYNEQFFGPGTRLTVL.